One sample yielded the 16 T cell receptor beta chains listed below, sequenced in a study of T cell changes during pregnancy in multiple sclerosis. Repertoires were generated with immunoSEQ multiplex PCR, while TCRdb's copy carries only in-frame clones and drops some. The table records about 80,000 clones, just over 90% of them present only once. The sequenced sample was peripheral blood, obtained before pregnancy. The receptor set was obtained from a female donor with multiple sclerosis, enrolled in a pregnancy study.

The genes are TRBV6-5 and TRBJ1-1; weak D call: TRBD1 (6 bases). In germline, CDR1 is MNHEY, CDR2 SVGAGI. The CDR3 has 11 residues. Trimming left V 10 bases short and J 5 bases short, with 11 bases between. CDR3 bases: TGTGCCACCCTAAGGGGGACTGAAGCTTTCTTT. It is translated as CATLRGTEAFF.

The CDR3 DNA sequence: TGTGCCAGTATAGGCCAGGCGAACACCGGGGAGCTGTTTTTT. It encodes CASIGQANTGELFF. The J gene is TRBJ2-2, the V gene TRBV19, with unresolved D. V was trimmed by 7 bases and J by 0 bases, leaving 9 bases between them. The germline V gene encodes CDR1 LNHDA and CDR2 SQIVND (reference sequence). CDR3 length: 14 residues.

J is TRBJ1-3 and V is TRBV5-6; D is undetermined. Germline V gene sequence: CDR1 SGHDT, CDR2 YYEEEE. The CDR3 length is 13 residues. Between the trimmed V and J ends, which lost 0 bases and 4 bases, there was a span of 5 bases. CDR3 region: CASSLARGNTIYF. CDR3 in DNA: TGTGCCAGCAGCTTGGCCAGGGGAAACACCATATATTTT. Variable domain in full (rest from reference TRBV5-6 and TRBJ1-3): DAGVTQSPTHLIKTRGQQVTLRCSPKSGHDTVSWYQQALGQGPQFIFQYYEEEERQRGNFPDRFSGHQFPNYSSELNVNALLLGDSALYLCASSLARGNTIYFGEGSWLTVV.

The chain carries TRBV7-9 and TRBJ1-2, with 7 bases that match TRBD1. Looked up from germline, CDR1 is SEHNR and CDR2 is FQNEAQ (reference sequence). The CDR3 runs to 15 residues. V was clipped by 4 bases and J by 0 bases; unmatched bases: 5. The CDR3 spells CASSSQGQTNYGYTF. In nucleotides, the CDR3 is TGTGCCAGCAGCTCTCAGGGACAGACTAACTATGGCTACACCTTC.

This clone occurred once. The V and J genes are TRBV5-1 and TRBJ2-1; TRBD1 aligns across 7 bases. Germline CDR1 and CDR2: SGHRS and YFSETQ. The CDR3 runs to 14 residues. After removal of 0 bases from V and 7 bases from J, the junction contained 4 bases not matched to a gene. The CDR3 spells CASSLGQGGNEQFF. In DNA form, the CDR3 reads TGCGCCAGCAGCTTGGGACAGGGTGGTAATGAGCAGTTCTTC. The entire variable domain, with the rest obtained from reference TRBV5-1 and TRBJ2-1, is as follows: KAGVTQTPRYLIKTRGQQVTLSCSPISGHRSVSWYQQTPGQGLQFLFEYFSETQRNKGNFPGRFSGRQFSNSRSEMNVSTLELGDSALYLCASSLGQGGNEQFFGPGTRLTVL.

This chain uses TRBV7-9 with TRBJ1-1; no clear D. Germline V gives CDR1 SEHNR, CDR2 FQNEAQ (reference sequence). V was shortened by 5 bases and J by 0 bases, with 4 bases between the two germline ends. This CDR3 is 12 amino acids long. CDR3 protein: CASSRVNTEAFF. CDR3 DNA: TGTGCCAGCAGCCGCGTGAACACTGAAGCTTTCTTT.

V and J are TRBV12-5 and TRBJ2-1; 8 bases match TRBD2. V shed 3 bases, J shed 4 bases, and the junction held 5 bases outside the gene matches. In germline, CDR1 is LGHNT, CDR2 FRNRAP. The CDR3 is 15 amino acids. The DNA of the CDR3 is TGTGCTAGTGGTTTAGCGGGGGCGCCTTACAATGAGCAGTTCTTC. It specifies CASGLAGAPYNEQFF.

V and J are TRBV6-1 and TRBJ1-1, with a tentative D call TRBD1 (5 bases). Germline V gene data show CDR1 as MNHNS and CDR2 as SASEGT. Deletions cut 1 base from V and 7 bases from J, with 7 bases between. This CDR3 is 12 amino acids long. CDR3 region: CASSEGGLEAFF. CDR3 nucleotide sequence: TGTGCCAGCAGTGAAGGGGGACTTGAAGCTTTCTTT.

The chain recombines TRBV5-6 with TRBJ2-3; 7 bases map to TRBD1. With V trimmed by 0 bases and J by 4 bases, 2 bases remained unmatched. The CDR3 spans 14 residues. CDR1 SGHDT and CDR2 YYEEEE come from the germline V gene. CDR3 sequence: CASSLAGGADTQYF. For the CDR3, the DNA is TGTGCCAGCAGCTTGGCAGGGGGTGCAGATACGCAGTATTTT.

This clone was observed a single time. V gene TRBV18 combines with J gene TRBJ2-2; 8 positions agree with TRBD1. Germline assignment: CDR1 KGHSH and CDR2 LQKENI. The CDR3 loop spans 16 amino acids. V dropped 3 bases and J dropped 7; count of bases not matched to a gene: 10. The chain's CDR3 is CASSPLATGVSGELFF. DNA for the CDR3: TGTGCCAGCTCACCGCTGGCGACAGGGGTGAGCGGGGAGCTGTTTTTT.

This clone was seen only once. The chain couples TRBV2 to TRBJ1-5; maybe TRBD1 (5 bases). This CDR3 has 15 residues. CDR1 is SNHLY, CDR2 FYNNEI, per germline. Trimming removed 6 bases from V and 1 base from J, with 13 bases in between. The CDR3, as DNA: TGTGCCAGCAGAGCAGGGTTTAGGAGCAATCAGCCCCAGCATTTT. As protein: CASRAGFRSNQPQHF.

The chain joins TRBV11-2 to TRBJ2-3; D possibly corresponds to TRBD2 (6 bases). The CDR3 is 17 residues long. CDR1 is SGHAT and CDR2 is FQNNGV in the germline V gene. Trimming took 0 bases from V and 2 from J, leaving 15 bases between them. The CDR3 DNA reads TGTGCCAGCAGCTTAGACTCGTGGGGGGTGAACACAGATACGCAGTATTTT. This gives the protein CASSLDSWGVNTDTQYF.

The chain has TRBV5-4 and TRBJ2-2, with TRBD2 identical over 13 bases. V shed 3 bases and J 8 bases; nucleotides not matched to a gene: 10. The CDR3 spans 17 residues. Germline-derived CDR1 and CDR2 are SGHNT and YYREEE (reference sequence). CDR3 DNA: TGTGCCAGCAGCTCGGGACTAGCGGGGCCGCTAGGAGGGGAGCTGTTTTTT. It is translated as CASSSGLAGPLGGELFF.

The rearrangement links TRBV7-9 to TRBJ1-6; no clear D. Germline assignment: CDR1 SEHNR and CDR2 FQNEAQ (reference sequence). This CDR3 is built from 18 residues. V was pared by 2 bases and J by 0 bases, with 14 bases between. The CDR3 is CASSLSWGALSYNSPLHF. In DNA form, the CDR3 reads TGTGCCAGCAGCTTATCCTGGGGAGCCCTCTCCTATAATTCACCCCTCCACTTT.

This clone turned up a few times. The V call is TRBV2, the J call TRBJ1-1, with D unresolved. This CDR3 region has 11 residues. Germline V gene sequence: CDR1 SNHLY, CDR2 FYNNEI. Deletions cut 10 bases from V and 1 base from J, with 7 bases between. The CDR3, as DNA: TGTGCCACAGCGACGAACACTGAAGCTTTCTTT. Protein: CATATNTEAFF.

Here the CDR3 DNA reads TGTGCCAGCAGCATCCGGACTAGCGGGGGCCTCCAAGAGACCCAGTACTTC. It is translated as CASSIRTSGGLQETQYF. V usage is TRBV5-8 and J usage is TRBJ2-5, with 13 bases matching TRBD2. The CDR3 totals 17 residues. CDR1 is SGHTS and CDR2 is YDEGEE in the germline V gene. V lost 4 bases and J lost 1; bases outside the gene matches: 7.